These T cell receptor beta chains were read from a single sample in a study of Ad26.COV2.S vaccination and SARS-CoV-2 variants. Measured with immunoSEQ multiplex PCR; TCRdb has only the in-frame clones, and not every one. The repertoire includes 350,000 to 400,000 clones, roughly nine tenths of them detected once, and under 4% sits in the top ten. The specimen was peripheral blood, collected in a trial of Ad26.COV2.S vaccine versus placebo. The receptor set was obtained from a person aged 18-60 years who received the Ad26.COV2.S COVID-19 vaccine or a placebo. Both conserved end residues are part of each CDR3. Each record gives: D gene, V gene, J gene, clone size, CDR3 protein, CDR3 DNA. D genes are given only for firm matches. Clone size, where shown, is once, few, many, or a class for clones that have expanded.

TRBD1	TRBV7-2	TRBJ1-1	NA	CASSDTTGKATTEAFF	TGTGCCAGCAGCGACACGACAGGGAAGGCAACCACTGAAGCTTTCTTT
TRBD1	TRBV4-1	TRBJ1-5	NA	CASSQATGGYQPQHF	TGCGCCAGCAGCCAGGCGACAGGGGGTTATCAGCCCCAGCATTTT
NA	TRBV15	TRBJ1-5	NA	CATSSYGGKGNQPQHF	TGTGCCACCAGCAGTTATGGAGGGAAGGGCAATCAGCCCCAGCATTTT
TRBD1	TRBV11-1	TRBJ2-5	once	CASSSRPDRVEETQYF	TGTGCCAGCAGCTCGCGACCTGACAGGGTCGAAGAGACCCAGTACTTC
NA	TRBV30	TRBJ2-3	NA	CAWSGWGSTDTQYF	TGTGCCTGGAGCGGTTGGGGGTCCACAGATACGCAGTATTTT
TRBD1	TRBV4-1	TRBJ1-4	NA	CASSRPGQGKDEKLFF	TGCGCCAGCAGCCGCCCGGGACAGGGGAAGGACGAAAAACTGTTTTTT
NA	TRBV6-1	TRBJ1-5	once	CASSEAGRAFNQPQHF	TGTGCCAGCAGTGAAGCTGGAAGGGCCTTCAATCAGCCCCAGCATTTT
NA	TRBV7-6	TRBJ1-5	NA	CASSLDPNSNQPQHF	TGTGCCAGCAGCTTAGATCCGAACAGTAATCAGCCCCAGCATTTT
NA	TRBV2	TRBJ2-1	NA	CARGVISDYNEQFF	TGTGCCAGGGGAGTGATCAGCGATTACAATGAGCAGTTCTTC
NA	TRBV6-5	TRBJ1-4	NA	CASSYSSEAEKLFF	TGTGCCAGCAGTTACTCGAGTGAGGCTGAAAAACTGTTTTTT
NA	TRBV19	TRBJ1-2	NA	CASSPLDYGYTF	TGTGCCAGTAGCCCCTTGGACTATGGCTACACCTTC
TRBD1	TRBV6-5	TRBJ1-5	once	CASSYNRGLDQPQHF	TGTGCCAGCAGTTACAACAGGGGGCTGGATCAGCCCCAGCATTTT
TRBD1	TRBV2	TRBJ2-7	NA	CASSEGGGALGYEQYF	TGTGCCAGCAGTGAAGGAGGGGGCGCCCTCGGCTACGAGCAGTACTTC
TRBD2	TRBV2	TRBJ2-3	NA	CASSEMKTSGGTDTQYF	TGTGCCAGCAGTGAGATGAAGACTAGCGGGGGAACAGATACGCAGTATTTT
NA	TRBV19	TRBJ2-7	NA	CASSAYLGSYEQYF	TGTGCCAGTAGTGCCTACTTAGGTTCCTACGAGCAGTACTTC
NA	TRBV5-4	TRBJ2-5	NA	CASSLRQGRVETQYF	TGTGCCAGCAGCTTGAGGCAGGGGAGGGTAGAGACCCAGTACTTC